This T cell receptor (beta chain) was retrieved from a study of T cells in tumors after PD-1 blockade. Turning to the study itself: Patients had no prior checkpoint blockade, systemic immunosuppressants, or anti-cancer therapy within 4 weeks. Daily vismodegib 150 mg continued in a subset of anti-PD-1-treated patients. Study results and limitations: Approximately 41% of tumor TCR clonotypes were also found in blood.

In regard to this clone: Its target is unknown.

Clones were sequenced by immunoSEQ multiplex PCR, and TCRdb holds only the in-frame ones, with some missing. In the table there are nearly 25,000 clones, 65% to 85% of which are singletons. There are 14 residues in the CDR3. After removal of 2 bases from V and 1 base from J, the junction contained 1 base not matched to a gene. From germline, CDR1 is SGHRS and CDR2 YFSETQ. Tumor or blood genomic DNA was sequenced, with inputs of about 616 ng to 6,004 ng. V is TRBV5-1 and J is TRBJ1-1; 8 nucleotides align to TRBD1. This TCR was recovered from a human donor with basal cell carcinoma. Here the sequenced sample was PBMCs, taken after anti-PD-1 treatment. CDR3 nucleotide sequence: TGCGCCAGCAGCTTAACAGGGGGGAACACTGAAGCTTTCTTT. This gives the protein CASSLTGGNTEAFF.